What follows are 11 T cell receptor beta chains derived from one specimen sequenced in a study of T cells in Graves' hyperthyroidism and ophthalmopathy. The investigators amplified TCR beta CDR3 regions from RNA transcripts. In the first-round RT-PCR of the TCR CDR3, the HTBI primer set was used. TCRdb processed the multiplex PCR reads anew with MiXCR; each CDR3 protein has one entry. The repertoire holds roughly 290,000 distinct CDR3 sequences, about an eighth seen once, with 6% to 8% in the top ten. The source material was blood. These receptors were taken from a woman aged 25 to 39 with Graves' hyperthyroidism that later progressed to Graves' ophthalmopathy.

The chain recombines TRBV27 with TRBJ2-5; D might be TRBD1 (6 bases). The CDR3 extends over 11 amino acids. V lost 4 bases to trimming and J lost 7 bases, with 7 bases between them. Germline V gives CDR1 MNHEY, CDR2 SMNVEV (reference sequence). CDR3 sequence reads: CASSSGATQYF. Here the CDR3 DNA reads TGTGCCAGCAGTTCAGGGGCGACCCAGTACTTC.

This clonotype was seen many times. The CDR3 sequence is CASSTSGPQFF. The CDR3 coding sequence is TGTGCCAGCAGCACTAGCGGGCCGCAGTTCTTC. This sequence joins TRBV12-3 or TRBV12-4 and TRBJ2-1; 9 bases map to TRBD2. The CDR3 has 11 amino acids. The trim removed 6 bases at V and 12 bases at J, leaving 3 bases unmatched.

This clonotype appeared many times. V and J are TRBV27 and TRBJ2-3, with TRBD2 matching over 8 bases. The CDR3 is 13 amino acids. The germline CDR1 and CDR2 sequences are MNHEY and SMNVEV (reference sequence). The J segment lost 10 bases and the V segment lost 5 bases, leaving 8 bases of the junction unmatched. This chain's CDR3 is CASSERGPHPQYF. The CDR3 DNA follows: TGTGCCAGCAGTGAGCGGGGGCCCCATCCGCAGTATTTT.

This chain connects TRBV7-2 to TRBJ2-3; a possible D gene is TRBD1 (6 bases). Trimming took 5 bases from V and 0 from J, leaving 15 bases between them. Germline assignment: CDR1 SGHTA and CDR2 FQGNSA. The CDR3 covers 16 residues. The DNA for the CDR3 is TGTGCCAGCAGCGCAACAGGGTGGTCTAGCACAGATACGCAGTATTTT. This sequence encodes CASSATGWSSTDTQYF.

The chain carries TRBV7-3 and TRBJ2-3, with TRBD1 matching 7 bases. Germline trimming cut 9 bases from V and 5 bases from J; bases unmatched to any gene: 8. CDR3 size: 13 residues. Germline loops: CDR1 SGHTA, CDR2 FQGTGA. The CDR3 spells CARKNRGKDTQYF. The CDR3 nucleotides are TGTGCCAGAAAGAACAGGGGTAAAGATACGCAGTATTTT.

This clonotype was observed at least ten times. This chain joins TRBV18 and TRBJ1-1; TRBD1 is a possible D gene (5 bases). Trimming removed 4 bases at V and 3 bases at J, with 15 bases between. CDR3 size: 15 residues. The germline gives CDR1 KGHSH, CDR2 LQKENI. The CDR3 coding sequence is TGTGCCAGCTCACTAGGGACCTTTAGGGACACTGAAGCTTTCTTT. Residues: CASSLGTFRDTEAFF.

The CDR3 sequence: CSAKGLAGDVETQYF. CDR3 DNA sequence: TGCAGTGCCAAAGGACTAGCGGGGGATGTGGAGACCCAGTACTTC. V usage is TRBV20-1 and J usage is TRBJ2-5, with 13 bases matching TRBD2. The CDR3 spans 15 residues. CDR1 is DFQATT and CDR2 is SNEGSKA in the germline V gene (reference sequence). V lost 6 bases and J lost 5; bases outside the gene matches: 9.

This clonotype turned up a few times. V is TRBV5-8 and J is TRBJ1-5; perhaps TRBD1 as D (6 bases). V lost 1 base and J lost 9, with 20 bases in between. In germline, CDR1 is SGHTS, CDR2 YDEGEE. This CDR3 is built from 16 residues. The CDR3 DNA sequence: TGTGCCAGCAGCTTGAGGGGGGACATCGGTAAGCGGCCCCAGCATTTT. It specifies CASSLRGDIGKRPQHF.

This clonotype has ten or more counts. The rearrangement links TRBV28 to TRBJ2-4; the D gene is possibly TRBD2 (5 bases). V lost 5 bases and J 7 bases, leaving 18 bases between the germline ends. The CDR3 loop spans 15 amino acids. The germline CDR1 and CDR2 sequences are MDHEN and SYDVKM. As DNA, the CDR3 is TGTGCCAGCAGTCCACTTGGCGGACTGGAGAACATTCAGTACTTC. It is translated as CASSPLGGLENIQYF. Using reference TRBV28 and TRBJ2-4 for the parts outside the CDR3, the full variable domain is DVKVTQSSRYLVKRTGEKVFLECVQDMDHENMFWYRQDPGLGLRLIYFSYDVKMKEKGDIPEGYSVSREKKERFSLILESASTNQTSMYLCASSPLGGLENIQYFGAGTRLSVL.

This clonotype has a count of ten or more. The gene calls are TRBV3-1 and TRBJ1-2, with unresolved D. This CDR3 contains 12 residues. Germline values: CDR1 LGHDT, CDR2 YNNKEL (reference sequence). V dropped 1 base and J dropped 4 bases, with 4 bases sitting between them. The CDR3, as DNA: TGTGCCAGCAGCCAAGGTATCTATGGCTACACCTTC. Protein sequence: CASSQGIYGYTF. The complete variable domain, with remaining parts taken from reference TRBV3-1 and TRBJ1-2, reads DTAVSQTPKYLVTQMGNDKSIKCEQNLGHDTMYWYKQDSKKFLKIMFSYNNKELIINETVPNRFSPKSPDKAHLNLHINSLELGDSAVYFCASSQGIYGYTFGSGTRLTVV.

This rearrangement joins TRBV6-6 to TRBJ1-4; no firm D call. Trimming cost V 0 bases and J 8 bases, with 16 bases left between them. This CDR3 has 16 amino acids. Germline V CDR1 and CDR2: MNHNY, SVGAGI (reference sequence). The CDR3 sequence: CASSYSSGIGGEKLFF. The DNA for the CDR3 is TGTGCCAGCAGTTACTCTTCGGGGATCGGTGGCGAAAAACTGTTTTTT.